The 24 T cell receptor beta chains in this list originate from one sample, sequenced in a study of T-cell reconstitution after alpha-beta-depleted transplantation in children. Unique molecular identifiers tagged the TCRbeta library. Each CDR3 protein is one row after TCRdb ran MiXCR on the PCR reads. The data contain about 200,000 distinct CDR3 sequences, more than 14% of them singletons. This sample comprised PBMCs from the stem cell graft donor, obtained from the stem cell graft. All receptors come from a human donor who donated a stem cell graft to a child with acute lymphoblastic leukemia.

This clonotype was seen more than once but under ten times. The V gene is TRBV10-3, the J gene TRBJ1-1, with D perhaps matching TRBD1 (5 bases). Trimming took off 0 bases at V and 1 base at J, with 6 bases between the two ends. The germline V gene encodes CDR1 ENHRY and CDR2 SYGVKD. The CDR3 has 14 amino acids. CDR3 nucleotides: TGTGCCATCAGTGAGTCGGGGGGGAACACTGAAGCTTTCTTT. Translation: CAISESGGNTEAFF.

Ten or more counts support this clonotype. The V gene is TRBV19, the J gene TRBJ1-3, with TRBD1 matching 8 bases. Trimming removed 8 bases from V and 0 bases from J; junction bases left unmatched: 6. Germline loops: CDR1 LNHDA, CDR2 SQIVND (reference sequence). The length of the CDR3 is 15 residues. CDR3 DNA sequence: TGTGCCAGTGGCGGACAGGGCCTCTCTGGAAACACCATATATTTT. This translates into CASGGQGLSGNTIYF.

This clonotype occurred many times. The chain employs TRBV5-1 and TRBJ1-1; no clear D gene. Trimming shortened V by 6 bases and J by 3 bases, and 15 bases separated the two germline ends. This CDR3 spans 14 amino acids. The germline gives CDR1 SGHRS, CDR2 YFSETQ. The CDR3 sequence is CASTYSEGYTEAFF. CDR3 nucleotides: TGCGCCAGCACCTACAGCGAGGGCTACACTGAAGCTTTCTTT.

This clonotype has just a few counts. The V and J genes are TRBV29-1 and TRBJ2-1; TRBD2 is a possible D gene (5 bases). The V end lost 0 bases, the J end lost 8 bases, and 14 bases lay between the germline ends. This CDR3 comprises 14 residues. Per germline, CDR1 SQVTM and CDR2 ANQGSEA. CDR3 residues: CSVEDGRRRDEQFF. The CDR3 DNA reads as TGCAGCGTTGAAGATGGCAGGCGGCGGGATGAGCAGTTCTTC.

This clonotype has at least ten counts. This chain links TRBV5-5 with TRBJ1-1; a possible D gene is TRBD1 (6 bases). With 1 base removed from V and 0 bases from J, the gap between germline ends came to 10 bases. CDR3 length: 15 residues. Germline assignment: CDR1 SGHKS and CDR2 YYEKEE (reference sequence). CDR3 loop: CASSLWGRMNTEAFF. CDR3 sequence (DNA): TGTGCCAGCAGCTTGTGGGGGCGGATGAACACTGAAGCTTTCTTT. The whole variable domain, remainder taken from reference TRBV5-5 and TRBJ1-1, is DAGVTQSPTHLIKTRGQQVTLRCSPISGHKSVSWYQQVLGQGPQFIFQYYEKEERGRGNFPDRFSARQFPNYSSELNVNALLLGDSALYLCASSLWGRMNTEAFFGQGTRLTVV.

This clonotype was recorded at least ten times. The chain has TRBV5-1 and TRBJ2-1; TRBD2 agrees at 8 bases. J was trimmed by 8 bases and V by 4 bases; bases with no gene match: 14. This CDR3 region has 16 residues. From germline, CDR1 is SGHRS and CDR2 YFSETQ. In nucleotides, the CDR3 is TGCGCCAGCAGCCCAAAGGTGGGGACTAGTCCTGATGAGCAGTTCTTC. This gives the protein CASSPKVGTSPDEQFF.

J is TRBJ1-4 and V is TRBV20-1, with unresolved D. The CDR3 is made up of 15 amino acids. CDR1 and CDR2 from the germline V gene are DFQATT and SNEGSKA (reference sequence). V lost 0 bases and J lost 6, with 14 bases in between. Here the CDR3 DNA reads TGCAGTGCTAGAGATCGGTGGCGGAATCATGAAAAACTGTTTTTT. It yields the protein CSARDRWRNHEKLFF.

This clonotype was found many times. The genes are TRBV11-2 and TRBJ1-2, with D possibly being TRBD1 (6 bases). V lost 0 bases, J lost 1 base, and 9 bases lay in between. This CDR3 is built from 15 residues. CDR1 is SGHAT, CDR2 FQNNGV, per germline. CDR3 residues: CASSLDRGVNYGYTF. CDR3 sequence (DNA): TGTGCCAGCAGCTTAGACAGGGGCGTTAACTATGGCTACACCTTC.

The CDR3 region is CSGITGTSGNEQFF. DNA for the CDR3: TGCAGCGGTATCACCGGGACTAGTGGCAATGAGCAGTTCTTC. The rearrangement uses TRBV29-1 and TRBJ2-1, with 8 bases matching TRBD2. Germline CDR1 SQVTM, CDR2 ANQGSEA. The ends lost 7 bases at V and 6 bases at J; junction bases unmatched: 11. The CDR3 sequence is 14 residues long.

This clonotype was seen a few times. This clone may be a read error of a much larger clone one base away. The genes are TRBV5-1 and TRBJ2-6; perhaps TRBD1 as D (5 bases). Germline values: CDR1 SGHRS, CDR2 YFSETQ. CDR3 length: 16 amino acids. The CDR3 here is CASSIADTSGANGLTF. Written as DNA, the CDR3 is TGCGCCAGCAGCATAGCCGACACCTCTGGGGCCAACGGCCTGACTTTC.

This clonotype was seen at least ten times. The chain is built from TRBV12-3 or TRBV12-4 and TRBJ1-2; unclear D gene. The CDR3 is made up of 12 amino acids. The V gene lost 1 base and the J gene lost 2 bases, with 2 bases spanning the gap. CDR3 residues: CASSLGNYGYTF. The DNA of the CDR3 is TGTGCCAGCAGTTTAGGGAACTATGGCTACACCTTC.

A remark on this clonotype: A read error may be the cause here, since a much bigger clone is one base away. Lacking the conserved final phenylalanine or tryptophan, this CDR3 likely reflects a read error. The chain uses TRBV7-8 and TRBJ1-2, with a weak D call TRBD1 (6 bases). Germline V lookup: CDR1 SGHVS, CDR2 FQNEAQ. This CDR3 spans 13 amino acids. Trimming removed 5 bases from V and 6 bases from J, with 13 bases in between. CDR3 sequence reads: CASSPTGTDGYTL. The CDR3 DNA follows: TGTGCCAGCAGCCCCACAGGGACCGATGGCTACACCTTG.

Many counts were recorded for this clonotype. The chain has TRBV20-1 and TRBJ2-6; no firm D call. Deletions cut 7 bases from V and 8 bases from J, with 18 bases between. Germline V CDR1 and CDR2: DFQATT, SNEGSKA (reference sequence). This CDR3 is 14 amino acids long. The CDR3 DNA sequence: TGCAGTGTCCCGCCAGTGGTAGGGTCCAACGTCCTGACTTTC. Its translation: CSVPPVVGSNVLTF.

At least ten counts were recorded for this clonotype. The chain's CDR3 is CASSLEVETQYF. As DNA, the CDR3 is TGTGCCAGCAGCTTAGAGGTAGAGACCCAGTACTTC. The chain combines TRBV7-9 with TRBJ2-5; unclear D gene. V was shortened by 1 base and J by 4 bases, with 4 bases between the two germline ends. Germline assignment: CDR1 SEHNR and CDR2 FQNEAQ (reference sequence). CDR3 length: 12 amino acids.

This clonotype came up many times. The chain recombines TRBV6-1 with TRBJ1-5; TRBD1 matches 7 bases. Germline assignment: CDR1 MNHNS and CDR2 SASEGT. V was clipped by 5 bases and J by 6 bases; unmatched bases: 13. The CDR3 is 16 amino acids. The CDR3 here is CASSRSFDRAGQPQHF. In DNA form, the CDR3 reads TGTGCCAGCAGTCGATCCTTTGACAGGGCTGGTCAGCCCCAGCATTTT.

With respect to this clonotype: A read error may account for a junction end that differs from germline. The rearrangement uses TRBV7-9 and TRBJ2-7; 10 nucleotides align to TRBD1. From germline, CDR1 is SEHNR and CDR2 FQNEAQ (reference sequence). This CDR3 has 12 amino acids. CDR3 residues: CASRLTGGEQYF. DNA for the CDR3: TGTGCCAGCCGCTTGACAGGGGGCGAGCAGTACTTT. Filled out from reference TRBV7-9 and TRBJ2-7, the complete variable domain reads DTGVSQNPRHKITKRGQNVTFRCDPISEHNRLYWYRQTLGQGPEFLTYFQNEAQLEKSRLLSDRFSAERPKGSFSTLEIQRTEQGDSAMYLCASRLTGGEQYFGPGTRLTVT.

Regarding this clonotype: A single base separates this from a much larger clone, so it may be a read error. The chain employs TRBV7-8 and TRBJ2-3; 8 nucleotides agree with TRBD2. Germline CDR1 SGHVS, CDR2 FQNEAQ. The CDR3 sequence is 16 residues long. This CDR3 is CVSSRGGGRTTDTQYF. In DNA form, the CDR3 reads TGTGTCAGCAGCAGAGGAGGCGGGAGGACCACAGATACGCAGTATTTT.

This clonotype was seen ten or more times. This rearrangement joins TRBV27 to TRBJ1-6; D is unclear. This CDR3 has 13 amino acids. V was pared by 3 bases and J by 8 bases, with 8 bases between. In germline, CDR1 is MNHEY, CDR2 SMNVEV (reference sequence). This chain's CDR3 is CASSFRPDSPLHF. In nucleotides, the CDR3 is TGTGCCAGCAGTTTCCGGCCGGATTCACCCCTCCACTTT.

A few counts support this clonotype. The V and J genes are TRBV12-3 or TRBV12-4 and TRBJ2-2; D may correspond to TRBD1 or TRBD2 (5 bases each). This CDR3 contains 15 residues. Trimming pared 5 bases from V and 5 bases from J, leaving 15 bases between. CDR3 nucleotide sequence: TGTGCCAGCAGTCCCGGGACGGCTCCTACCGGGGAGCTGTTTTTT. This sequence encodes CASSPGTAPTGELFF.

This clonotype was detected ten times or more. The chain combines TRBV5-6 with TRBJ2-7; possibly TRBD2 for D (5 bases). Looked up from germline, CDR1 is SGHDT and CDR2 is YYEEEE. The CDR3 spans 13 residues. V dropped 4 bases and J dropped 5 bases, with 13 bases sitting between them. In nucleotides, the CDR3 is TGTGCCAGCAGCCTCGGCCCGAGGGACGAGCAGTACTTC. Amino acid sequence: CASSLGPRDEQYF.

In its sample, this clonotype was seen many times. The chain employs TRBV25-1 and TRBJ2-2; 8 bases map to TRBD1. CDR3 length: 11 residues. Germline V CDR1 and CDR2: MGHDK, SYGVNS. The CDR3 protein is CASQEGQGLFF. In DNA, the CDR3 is TGTGCGAGCCAGGAAGGACAGGGACTGTTTTTT.

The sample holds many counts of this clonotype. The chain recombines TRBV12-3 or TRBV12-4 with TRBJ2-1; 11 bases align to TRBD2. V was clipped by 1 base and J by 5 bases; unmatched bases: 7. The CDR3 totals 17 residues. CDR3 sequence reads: CASSLVTSGSINNEQFF. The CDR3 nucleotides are TGTGCCAGCAGTTTAGTTACTAGCGGGAGTATCAACAATGAGCAGTTCTTC.

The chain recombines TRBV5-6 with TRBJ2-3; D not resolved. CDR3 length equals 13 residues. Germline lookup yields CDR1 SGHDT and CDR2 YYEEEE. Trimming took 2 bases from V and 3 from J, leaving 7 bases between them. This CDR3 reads CASSFLVTDTQYF. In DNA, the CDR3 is TGTGCCAGCAGCTTCTTGGTGACAGATACGCAGTATTTT.

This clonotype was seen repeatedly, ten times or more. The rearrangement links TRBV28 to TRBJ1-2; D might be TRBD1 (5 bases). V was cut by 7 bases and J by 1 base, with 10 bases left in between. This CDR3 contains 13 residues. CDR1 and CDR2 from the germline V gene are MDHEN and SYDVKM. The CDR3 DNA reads TGTGCCAGCACTTCGACAGTTAACTATGGCTACACCTTC. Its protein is CASTSTVNYGYTF.